Below are 9 T cell receptor beta chains sequenced from a single sample in a study of T cell responses to AZD1222 COVID-19 vaccine. Assay: immunoSEQ multiplex PCR; the TCRdb copy retains only in-frame clones and omits some. The sample shows tens of thousands of clones, about 87% of them seen only once. The sample consisted of peripheral blood, taken 28 days after the second AZD1222 dose. Source of these receptors: an adult who received the AZD1222 COVID-19 vaccine.

The J gene is TRBJ2-3, the V gene TRBV5-1, with D maybe TRBD1 (5 bases). Germline V lookup: CDR1 SGHRS, CDR2 YFSETQ. CDR3 length equals 18 residues. The germline V and J ends were trimmed by 0 bases and 0 bases, with 17 bases remaining between them. CDR3 DNA sequence: TGCGCCAGCAGCTTGGAGGGGCCCACTGAACCTAGCACAGATACGCAGTATTTT. Translation: CASSLEGPTEPSTDTQYF.

V is TRBV6-5 and J is TRBJ2-1; D is unresolved. The V end was cut by 7 bases, the J end by 0 bases, with 13 bases between. The CDR3 loop spans 15 amino acids. Germline CDR1 and CDR2: MNHEY and SVGAGI. This chain's CDR3 is CASTPSVGSYNEQFF. The DNA of the CDR3 is TGTGCCAGCACCCCAAGCGTCGGCTCCTACAATGAGCAGTTCTTC.

On this clone: Sequence at one end of the junction differs from germline and may be a read error. This sequence joins TRBV4-2 and TRBJ2-1; maybe TRBD2 (5 bases). There are 16 residues in the CDR3. Germline V lookup: CDR1 LGHNA, CDR2 YNFKEQ. The CDR3 nucleotides read TGTGCCAGCAGTCAAGGACGGGGAGAGGTGAGGAATGAGCAGTTCTTC. Translated, it gives CASSQGRGEVRNEQFF.

The genes are TRBV7-8 and TRBJ2-1; 8 bases are shared with TRBD1. Per the germline V gene, CDR1 is SGHVS and CDR2 is FQNEAQ. V trimming: 3 bases; J trimming: 4 bases; junction bases outside the gene matches: 5. The CDR3 sequence is 15 residues long. The CDR3 DNA reads as TGTGCCAGCAGCTTTAGCAGGGGGCTATACAATGAGCAGTTCTTC. This encodes CASSFSRGLYNEQFF. Using reference TRBV7-8 and TRBJ2-1 for the parts outside the CDR3, the full variable domain is GAGVSQSPRYKVAKRGQDVALRCDPISGHVSLFWYQQALGQGPEFLTYFQNEAQLDKSGLPSDRFFAERPEGSVSTLKIQRTQQEDSAVYLCASSFSRGLYNEQFFGPGTRLTVL.

CDR3 amino acids: CASRPRQVPYEQYF. CDR3 in DNA: TGTGCCAGCAGACCCCGACAGGTCCCCTACGAGCAGTACTTC. The chain links TRBV6-5 to TRBJ2-7, with a possible D match to TRBD1 (6 bases). The CDR3 totals 14 residues. Germline assignment: CDR1 MNHEY and CDR2 SVGAGI. Trimming left V 6 bases short and J 2 bases short, with 14 bases between.

The V and J genes are TRBV19 and TRBJ1-2, with 7 bases lining up with TRBD1. The CDR3 is made up of 14 amino acids. V lost 4 bases and J lost 8; bases outside the gene matches: 10. The germline gives CDR1 LNHDA, CDR2 SQIVND (reference sequence). The DNA of the CDR3 is TGTGCCAGTAGTACGACAGGGTCCCGGAAGGGCTACACCTTC. Protein product: CASSTTGSRKGYTF. The full variable domain, in which reference TRBV19 and TRBJ1-2 provide the parts outside the CDR3, is DGGITQSPKYLFRKEGQNVTLSCEQNLNHDAMYWYRQDPGQGLRLIYYSQIVNDFQKGDIAEGYSVSREKKESFPLTVTSAQKNPTAFYLCASSTTGSRKGYTFGSGTRLTVV.

This clone has just one count. J is TRBJ2-1 and V is TRBV20-1, with unresolved D. V was cut by 3 bases and J by 5 bases, with 11 bases left in between. CDR3 size: 13 residues. The germline gives CDR1 DFQATT, CDR2 SNEGSKA (reference sequence). The CDR3 loop is CSASADQHNEQFF. For the CDR3, the DNA is TGCAGTGCTAGTGCGGACCAGCACAATGAGCAGTTCTTC.

V gene TRBV7-2 combines with J gene TRBJ2-4; D gene uncertain. The V and J ends lost 1 base and 1 base respectively, with 5 bases between them. Germline V gives CDR1 SGHTA, CDR2 FQGNSA. CDR3 length equals 14 residues. DNA for the CDR3: TGTGCCAGCAGCTTAGATTCGGCCAAAAACATTCAGTACTTC. It is translated as CASSLDSAKNIQYF.

The chain joins TRBV5-1 to TRBJ2-1; the match to TRBD1 covers 7 bases. The CDR3 runs 16 residues. The V gene's germline CDR1 is SGHRS and CDR2 YFSETQ. The J segment lost 3 bases and the V segment lost 4 bases, leaving 10 bases of the junction unmatched. The CDR3: CASSVTGTDLYNEQFF. The CDR3 nucleotides are TGCGCCAGCAGCGTAACCGGGACAGACCTCTACAATGAGCAGTTCTTC.